The sequence of this T cell receptor beta chain was determined in a study of T-cell memory formation after mild COVID-19. Turning to the study itself: TCR clusters were mostly confined to one donor each. Regarding the study as a whole: Some SARS-CoV-2-responding clones were already detected in memory before infection.

Details on this clonotype: What it recognizes is unknown.

The CDR3 has 10 amino acids. The germline V gene encodes CDR1 ENHRY and CDR2 SYGVKD. V was clipped by 9 bases and J by 10 bases; unmatched bases: 3. 5'RACE primed at constant segments yielded TCR alpha and TCR beta cDNA libraries bearing sample barcodes and UMIs. From the 5' RACE reads, TCRdb called clonotypes with MiXCR, one entry per CDR3 protein. The sample lists 300,000 to 350,000 distinct CDR3 sequences, about an eighth seen once, with approximately 22% in the top ten. The sample taken for sequencing was PBMCs or a T cell subset sorted from them (not recorded which). This sequence was found in a man aged 18 to 35 who had mild COVID-19 (a few samples of this study predate the infection). Cell type and time point are not known. J is TRBJ2-3 and V is TRBV10-3, with TRBD2 identical over 8 bases. In DNA, the CDR3 is TGTGCCATGGGGCGGGGGGCGCAGTATTTT. Residues: CAMGRGAQYF.